What follows are 9 T cell receptor beta chains derived from one specimen sequenced in a study of human T cells and chemical hapten exposure. Time point here: pre-sensitization, week 0. As for treatment: therapeutic diphenylcyclopropenone sensitization with weekly scalp DPC. MiXCR, applied by TCRdb to the RACE reads, yields one record per CDR3 protein. The data show around 120,000 distinct CDR3 sequences, 13% seen once. The sample was whole blood, taken in connection with sensitization to the hapten diphenylcyclopropenone (DPC). These receptors were collected from a woman under 30 with alopecia areata. Some clones in this sample may be carry-over from other donors' samples.

The gene calls are TRBV29-1 and TRBJ1-4; TRBD1 matches 10 bases. Trimming cost V 6 bases and J 7 bases; bases outside gene matches: 14. The CDR3 length is 16 residues. Germline CDR1 SQVTM, CDR2 ANQGSEA. The CDR3 DNA reads as TGCAGCGTAAGCGCCGGGACAGGGGTCCGTAGTGAAAAACTGTTTTTT. Translating it yields CSVSAGTGVRSEKLFF.

The chain employs TRBV3-1 and TRBJ2-7; D might be TRBD2 (6 bases). Trimming took off 4 bases at V and 0 bases at J, with 13 bases between the two ends. CDR3 length equals 15 residues. Germline V lookup: CDR1 LGHDT, CDR2 YNNKEL (reference sequence). CDR3 sequence (DNA): TGTGCCAGCAGCCCGGGACTTAGCGCCTCCTACGAGCAGTACTTC. Protein product: CASSPGLSASYEQYF.

The J gene is TRBJ2-4, the V gene TRBV12-3 or TRBV12-4; 12 bases agree with TRBD2. CDR3 length: 17 amino acids. The V and J ends lost 1 base and 0 bases, in that order; junction bases with no gene match: 1. The CDR3 region is CASSLGTSGIAKNIQYF. The CDR3 DNA reads as TGTGCCAGCAGTTTAGGGACTAGCGGGATAGCCAAAAACATTCAGTACTTC.

The CDR3 nucleotides are TGTGCCAGCAGCCCTCGGACGGATGAAGCTTTCTTT. Its translation is CASSPRTDEAFF. The rearrangement uses TRBV7-8 and TRBJ1-1; D gene uncertain. CDR3 length: 12 residues. CDR1 is SGHVS, CDR2 FQNEAQ, per germline. The V end was cut by 5 bases, the J end by 7 bases, with 11 bases between.

This clonotype showed up many times. V gene TRBV6-2 or TRBV6-3 combines with J gene TRBJ2-3, with D perhaps matching TRBD2 (5 bases). V was trimmed by 2 bases and J by 1 base, leaving 19 bases between them. CDR3 length equals 18 residues. Per germline, CDR1 MNHEY and CDR2 SVGEGT. DNA for the CDR3: TGTGCCAGCAGTTACAACCCTCGGGGAGCGACCGGCACAGATACGCAGTATTTT. Translation gives CASSYNPRGATGTDTQYF.

The chain recombines TRBV20-1 with TRBJ2-3, with 8 bases lining up with TRBD2. J was trimmed by 3 bases and V by 3 bases; bases with no gene match: 11. The CDR3 is 16 residues long. CDR1 and CDR2 from the germline V gene are DFQATT and SNEGSKA (reference sequence). The CDR3 sequence: CSASKSGGSRTDTQYF. The CDR3 DNA reads as TGCAGTGCTAGTAAGAGCGGGGGCTCGAGGACAGATACGCAGTATTTT.

This clonotype was seen only a few times. V gene TRBV3-1 combines with J gene TRBJ2-7, with 7 positions matching TRBD2. V lost 6 bases, J lost 0 bases, and 8 bases stayed unmatched. CDR3 size: 15 residues. Germline CDR1 and CDR2: LGHDT and YNNKEL (reference sequence). CDR3 in amino acids: CASRLKRDPSYEQYF. DNA of the CDR3: TGTGCCAGCAGACTAAAGCGGGACCCCTCCTACGAGCAGTACTTC.

This chain links TRBV5-1 with TRBJ2-7; the D is unclear. This CDR3 is 12 amino acids long. Germline V gene data show CDR1 as SGHRS and CDR2 as YFSETQ. V dropped 1 base and J dropped 5 bases, with 7 bases sitting between them. CDR3 sequence (DNA): TGCGCCAGCAGCTTGTCGGGCAACGAGCAGTACTTC. Translating gives CASSLSGNEQYF.

There are a few counts of this clonotype. The chain recombines TRBV29-1 with TRBJ1-1, with D unclear. Trimming took off 2 bases at V and 8 bases at J, with 12 bases between the two ends. Looked up from germline, CDR1 is SQVTM and CDR2 is ANQGSEA. The CDR3 spans 12 residues. CDR3 sequence: CSVEPGRGEAFF. As DNA, the CDR3 is TGCAGCGTTGAACCCGGGAGAGGAGAAGCTTTCTTT.